Following are 32 T cell receptor beta chains from one sample sequenced in a study of blood T cell repertoires in COVID-19. The protocol was immunoSEQ multiplex PCR, while the TCRdb copy is restricted to in-frame clones and leaves out a portion. This table holds 100,000 to 120,000 clones, approximately 88% found once. Material: peripheral blood. All receptors come from a human donor in a cohort sampled during active COVID-19.

The genes are TRBV30 and TRBJ2-7, with 8 bases matching TRBD2. CDR1 is GTSNPN, CDR2 SVGIG, per germline (reference sequence). V shed 0 bases, J shed 9 bases, and the junction held 10 bases outside the gene matches. The CDR3 totals 14 residues. The CDR3 DNA reads as TGTGCCTGGAGTGTAGGGTCGGGGGGGGTCATGCAGTACTTC. Amino acids: CAWSVGSGGVMQYF.

This sequence joins TRBV7-9 and TRBJ1-2, with 8 positions matching TRBD1. Per the germline V gene, CDR1 is SEHNR and CDR2 is FQNEAQ (reference sequence). The V gene end was trimmed by 4 bases and the J gene end by 4 bases; junction bases not matched to a gene: 5. This CDR3 region has 14 residues. CDR3 residues: CASSSGQDGYGYTF. CDR3 sequence (DNA): TGTGCCAGCAGCTCGGGACAGGACGGCTATGGCTACACCTTC.

The chain links TRBV27 to TRBJ2-3, with 7 bases lining up with TRBD2. The CDR3 has 15 amino acids. Trimming removed 3 bases from V and 6 bases from J; junction bases left unmatched: 9. The germline CDR1 and CDR2 sequences are MNHEY and SMNVEV (reference sequence). This chain's CDR3 is CASSLLAEAGDTQYF. CDR3 nucleotide sequence: TGTGCCAGCAGTTTGCTAGCGGAAGCGGGCGATACGCAGTATTTT.

The rearrangement uses TRBV28 and TRBJ1-5, with D possibly TRBD1 on 5 matching bases. CDR1 MDHEN and CDR2 SYDVKM come from the germline V gene. V was pared by 3 bases and J by 11 bases, with 17 bases between. The CDR3 runs 14 residues. The DNA of the CDR3 is TGTGCCAGCAGTTTGGAGGGTAGCGTCAGGGCCCAGCATTTT. Protein sequence: CASSLEGSVRAQHF.

The genes are TRBV19 and TRBJ1-1; D not certain. Trimming cost V 3 bases and J 5 bases, with 7 bases left between them. The CDR3 has 12 amino acids. Germline V gene lookup returns CDR1 LNHDA and CDR2 SQIVND (reference sequence). CDR3 residues: CASSIGWTEAFF. The CDR3 region has the DNA TGTGCCAGTAGTATTGGCTGGACTGAAGCTTTCTTT.

The chain has TRBV4-1 and TRBJ2-7; no clear D gene. The CDR3 runs 11 residues. Trimming cost V 5 bases and J 3 bases, with 5 bases left between them. Looked up from germline, CDR1 is MGHRA and CDR2 is YSYEKL. The DNA for the CDR3 is TGCGCCAGCAGCATCAACTACGAGCAGTACTTC. It specifies CASSINYEQYF.

This clone was detected once. The gene calls are TRBV19 and TRBJ1-6; weak D call: TRBD1 (6 bases). CDR1 and CDR2 from the germline V gene are LNHDA and SQIVND (reference sequence). This CDR3 region has 14 residues. Between the trimmed V and J ends, which lost 1 base and 10 bases, there was a span of 11 bases. The CDR3 region has the DNA TGTGCCAGTAGTATAGCCCTCGGACAGTCACCCCTCCACTTT. Residues: CASSIALGQSPLHF.

For the CDR3, the DNA is TGTGCCAGCAGCCTTTCGACTTCTAGTAACACAGATACGCAGTATTTT. The encoded protein is CASSLSTSSNTDTQYF. This chain connects TRBV3-1 (or the pseudogene TRBV3-2) to TRBJ2-3; no definite D call. Between the trimmed V and J ends, which lost 4 bases and 2 bases, there was a span of 16 bases. Germline values: CDR1 LGHDT, CDR2 YNNKEL (reference sequence). This CDR3 has 16 residues.

V is TRBV11-2 and J is TRBJ1-3; 9 bases match TRBD1. Germline CDR1 SGHAT, CDR2 FQNNGV. The CDR3 contains 15 residues. V shed 6 bases and J 2 bases; nucleotides not matched to a gene: 5. CDR3 region: CASRSDRGTGNTIYF. Written as DNA, the CDR3 is TGTGCCAGCAGGTCGGACAGGGGAACTGGAAACACCATATATTTT.

The chain joins TRBV6-6 to TRBJ1-5; 11 bases are shared with TRBD1. CDR1 and CDR2 (germline): MNHNY, SVGAGI (reference sequence). The V segment lost 2 bases and the J segment 6 bases; nucleotides outside the gene matches: 0. The length of the CDR3 is 14 residues. CDR3 amino acids: CASSYGQGAQPQHF. CDR3 bases: TGTGCCAGCAGTTACGGACAGGGGGCTCAGCCCCAGCATTTT.

V gene TRBV5-8 combines with J gene TRBJ1-3; perhaps TRBD1 as D (6 bases). Germline loops: CDR1 SGHTS, CDR2 YDEGEE. This CDR3 is built from 15 residues. Trimming left V 4 bases short and J 0 bases short, with 11 bases between. CDR3: CASSLDRSSGNTIYF. In DNA form, the CDR3 reads TGTGCCAGCAGCCTAGACAGGAGCTCTGGAAACACCATATATTTT.

The chain links TRBV9 to TRBJ2-1; TRBD2 agrees at 7 bases. Germline V gene lookup returns CDR1 SGDLS and CDR2 YYNGEE. V lost 4 bases and J lost 8; bases outside the gene matches: 15. CDR3 length: 16 amino acids. The chain's CDR3 is CASSSAGRGSIDEQFF. CDR3 in DNA: TGTGCCAGCAGCTCCGCGGGGCGGGGGAGTATCGATGAGCAGTTCTTC.

This rearrangement joins TRBV5-1 to TRBJ2-3, with TRBD2 matching over 14 bases. Looked up from germline, CDR1 is SGHRS and CDR2 is YFSETQ. This CDR3 spans 18 amino acids. V shed 1 base and J 0 bases; nucleotides not matched to a gene: 4. The CDR3: CASSLPRLAGGSTDTQYF. CDR3 DNA sequence: TGCGCCAGCAGCTTGCCCAGACTAGCGGGAGGGAGCACAGATACGCAGTATTTT.

The chain uses TRBV5-1 and TRBJ2-3, with D maybe TRBD1 (7 bases). Germline V lookup: CDR1 SGHRS, CDR2 YFSETQ. The CDR3 is 16 residues long. V was cut by 5 bases and J by 0 bases, with 16 bases left in between. For the CDR3, the DNA is TGCGCCAGCAGAGCCGCGGGACAGACTAGCACAGATACGCAGTATTTT. Its protein product is CASRAAGQTSTDTQYF.

The chain has TRBV2 and TRBJ2-1; D is undetermined. Germline CDR1 and CDR2: SNHLY and FYNNEI. The CDR3 loop spans 14 amino acids. V was pared by 6 bases and J by 0 bases, with 9 bases between. CDR3 bases: TGTGCCAGCAGGCCTACAGTCTCCTACAATGAGCAGTTCTTC. It yields the protein CASRPTVSYNEQFF.

The rearrangement joins TRBV2 to TRBJ1-5; 10 nucleotides match TRBD1. The CDR3 extends over 15 amino acids. V trimming: 4 bases; J trimming: 4 bases; junction bases outside the gene matches: 4. CDR1 is SNHLY and CDR2 is FYNNEI in the germline V gene. CDR3: CASSGTGGGNQPQHF. The CDR3 DNA sequence: TGTGCCAGCAGTGGGACAGGGGGTGGGAATCAGCCCCAGCATTTT.

The chain is built from TRBV6-5 and TRBJ2-7, with D tentatively TRBD2 (5 bases). The germline CDR1 and CDR2 sequences are MNHEY and SVGAGI. The V and J ends lost 8 bases and 6 bases respectively, with 20 bases between them. The CDR3 totals 14 residues. CDR3 amino acids: CASLPGGPLGEQYF. The CDR3 nucleotides read TGTGCCAGCCTGCCAGGAGGACCCCTTGGCGAGCAGTACTTC.

V and J are TRBV10-3 and TRBJ2-5; 9 bases agree with TRBD2. Unmatched junction bases numbered 7, after V lost 0 bases and J lost 5 bases. The CDR3 contains 16 residues. Germline-derived CDR1 and CDR2 are ENHRY and SYGVKD. The DNA of the CDR3 is TGTGCCATCAGTGAGTCGTCTAGCGGGGCCCCTGAGACCCAGTACTTC. It specifies CAISESSSGAPETQYF.

V gene TRBV20-1 combines with J gene TRBJ2-5; tentative D call: TRBD2 (6 bases). The V end was cut by 3 bases, the J end by 2 bases, with 16 bases between. Germline lookup yields CDR1 DFQATT and CDR2 SNEGSKA (reference sequence). There are 15 residues in the CDR3. In nucleotides, the CDR3 is TGCAGTGCTAGTCCGCCATCGGGACTTCAAGAGACCCAGTACTTC. It translates to CSASPPSGLQETQYF.

Only one count was recorded for this clone. The rearrangement links TRBV12-3 or TRBV12-4 to TRBJ1-2, with a weak D call TRBD1 (6 bases). There are 12 residues in the CDR3. Trimming took 6 bases from V and 4 from J, leaving 9 bases between them. The CDR3 coding sequence is TGTGCCAGCAGCCTACAGGGCTATGGCTACACCTTC. This encodes CASSLQGYGYTF.

This chain links TRBV7-9 with TRBJ2-3; 11 nucleotides line up with TRBD2. Trimming removed 5 bases from V and 0 bases from J; junction bases left unmatched: 4. The germline CDR1 and CDR2 sequences are SEHNR and FQNEAQ (reference sequence). This CDR3 comprises 16 residues. The chain's CDR3 is CASSSVAGGSTDTQYF. CDR3 in DNA: TGTGCCAGCAGCAGCGTAGCGGGAGGGAGCACAGATACGCAGTATTTT.

The chain joins TRBV9 to TRBJ2-3; maybe TRBD2 (6 bases). CDR1 SGDLS and CDR2 YYNGEE come from the germline V gene. The CDR3 loop spans 13 amino acids. V dropped 4 bases and J dropped 5 bases, with 11 bases sitting between them. In DNA form, the CDR3 reads TGTGCCAGCAGCCCCGGGGGAATAGATACGCAGTATTTT. It codes for CASSPGGIDTQYF.

V and J are TRBV14 and TRBJ2-1; D not resolved. Trimming left V 2 bases short and J 5 bases short, with 13 bases between. The CDR3 runs 15 residues. Germline CDR1 SGHDN, CDR2 FVKESK. The CDR3 loop reads CASSQLGTTNNEQFF. The CDR3 DNA follows: TGTGCCAGCAGCCAACTCGGCACTACTAACAATGAGCAGTTCTTC.

This chain links TRBV12-3 or TRBV12-4 with TRBJ2-5; D remains ambiguous. V was pared by 6 bases and J by 13 bases, with 21 bases between. CDR3 length: 13 residues. The CDR3 DNA is TGTGCCAGCAGCTTATTGGGCCTTGGCCTTTCGTACTTC. Encoded protein: CASSLLGLGLSYF.

The chain combines TRBV12-3 or TRBV12-4 with TRBJ2-5; D is perhaps TRBD2 (6 bases). This CDR3 has 13 residues. Trimming removed 5 bases from V and 2 bases from J, with 9 bases in between. The CDR3 spells CASSIGTQETQYF. CDR3 nucleotides: TGTGCCAGCAGTATAGGGACTCAAGAGACCCAGTACTTC.

The V gene is TRBV19, the J gene TRBJ2-1; D possibly corresponds to TRBD1 (6 bases). V shed 6 bases and J shed 9 bases, with 21 bases lying between them. CDR3 size: 15 residues. The germline V gene encodes CDR1 LNHDA and CDR2 SQIVND (reference sequence). The CDR3 sequence is CASRNMGRARGEQFF. The CDR3 DNA is TGTGCCAGTAGGAACATGGGAAGGGCCAGGGGTGAGCAGTTCTTC. The complete variable domain, with remaining parts taken from reference TRBV19 and TRBJ2-1, reads DGGITQSPKYLFRKEGQNVTLSCEQNLNHDAMYWYRQDPGQGLRLIYYSQIVNDFQKGDIAEGYSVSREKKESFPLTVTSAQKNPTAFYLCASRNMGRARGEQFFGPGTRLTVL.

The chain recombines TRBV28 with TRBJ1-6, with D perhaps TRBD1 (6 bases). This CDR3 is 16 amino acids long. V lost 5 bases and J 2 bases, leaving 13 bases between the germline ends. Germline CDR1 reads MDHEN; CDR2 reads SYDVKM. The CDR3 DNA follows: TGTGCCAGCAGTAGTACAGGGTTAACCTATAATTCACCCCTCCACTTT. It is translated as CASSSTGLTYNSPLHF.

The J gene is TRBJ2-1, the V gene TRBV7-3; TRBD1 agrees at 7 bases. Germline CDR1 and CDR2: SGHTA and FQGTGA. V shed 1 base, J shed 1 base, and the junction held 7 bases outside the gene matches. This CDR3 is built from 17 residues. For the CDR3, the DNA is TGTGCCAGCAGCTTAATAGTATCACAGGGGTCCTACAATGAGCAGTTCTTC. The encoded protein is CASSLIVSQGSYNEQFF.

The rearrangement links TRBV12-3 or TRBV12-4 to TRBJ2-7; D is unclear. The V and J ends lost 3 bases and 12 bases respectively, with 15 bases between them. The length of the CDR3 is 12 residues. The CDR3 reads CASSFRGFESYF. The CDR3 DNA is TGTGCCAGCAGTTTCCGAGGATTCGAATCGTACTTC.

The rearrangement joins TRBV6-1 to TRBJ2-6; D gene unclear. The V end was cut by 1 base, the J end by 0 bases, with 16 bases between. The CDR3 loop spans 19 amino acids. Germline V gene lookup returns CDR1 MNHNS and CDR2 SASEGT. For the CDR3, the DNA is TGTGCCAGCAGTGAAGGGGCCAGCCTGATATCCTCTGGGGCCAACGTCCTGACTTTC. This translates into CASSEGASLISSGANVLTF.

The chain couples TRBV14 to TRBJ2-1; possible D gene TRBD2, 6 bases. The V end was cut by 0 bases, the J end by 5 bases, with 17 bases between. CDR1 is SGHDN, CDR2 FVKESK, per germline. CDR3 length: 17 residues. The CDR3 sequence is CASSQEDGGLSNNEQFF. The CDR3 DNA is TGTGCCAGCAGCCAAGAGGATGGGGGACTCTCTAACAATGAGCAGTTCTTC.

The V call is TRBV7-2, the J call TRBJ2-1; 11 positions match TRBD2. Germline V CDR1 and CDR2: SGHTA, FQGNSA. The V gene end was trimmed by 1 base and the J gene end by 9 bases; junction bases not matched to a gene: 8. The CDR3 is made up of 16 amino acids. For the CDR3, the DNA is TGTGCCAGCAGCTTAGGAGCCGGGACTAGCGGTAGTGAGCAGTTCTTC. Its translation: CASSLGAGTSGSEQFF. The entire variable domain, with the rest obtained from reference TRBV7-2 and TRBJ2-1, is as follows: GAGVSQSPSNKVTEKGKDVELRCDPISGHTALYWYRQSLGQGLEFLIYFQGNSAPDKSGLPSDRFSAERTGGSVSTLTIQRTQQEDSAVYLCASSLGAGTSGSEQFFGPGTRLTVL.